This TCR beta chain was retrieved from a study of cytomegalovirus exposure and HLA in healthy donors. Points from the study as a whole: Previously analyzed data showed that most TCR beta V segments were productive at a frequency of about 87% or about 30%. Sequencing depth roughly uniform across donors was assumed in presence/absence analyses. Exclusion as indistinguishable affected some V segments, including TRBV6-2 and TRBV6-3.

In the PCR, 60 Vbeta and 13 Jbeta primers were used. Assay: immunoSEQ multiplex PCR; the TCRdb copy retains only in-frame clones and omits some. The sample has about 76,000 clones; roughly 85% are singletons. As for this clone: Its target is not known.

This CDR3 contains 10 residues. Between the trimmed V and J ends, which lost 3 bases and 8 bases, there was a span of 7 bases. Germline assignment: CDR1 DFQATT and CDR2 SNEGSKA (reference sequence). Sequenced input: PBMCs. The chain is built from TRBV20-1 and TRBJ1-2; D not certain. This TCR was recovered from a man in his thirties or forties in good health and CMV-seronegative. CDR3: CSASWQGYTF. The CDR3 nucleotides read TGCAGTGCTAGTTGGCAGGGCTACACCTTC.